A selection of T cell receptor beta chains follows, all from one sample in a study of blood T cells in healthy people across ages. From the 5' RACE reads, TCRdb called clonotypes with MiXCR, one entry per CDR3 protein. The table has approximately 800,000 distinct CDR3 sequences, about 37% seen once; the top ten hold 10% to 15%. The specimen sequenced was blood. These receptor sequences come from a man between 18 and 35 years old in good health. Each CDR3 is given with its conserved first and last residue. D genes are given only for firm matches. Not every row has a clone size; where given, it reads once, few, many or a size class.

size: .
J: TRBJ1-1
D: .
V: TRBV4-3
CDR3: CASNQDRFAGTNTEAFF
DNA: TGCGCCAGCAACCAAGATCGTTTTGCAGGGACGAACACTGAAGCTTTCTTT

size: many
J: TRBJ2-3
D: .
V: TRBV30
CDR3: CAWSVPSTDTQYF
DNA: TGTGCCTGGAGTGTGCCCAGCACAGATACGCAGTATTTT

size: .
J: TRBJ2-4
D: TRBD2
V: TRBV7-2
CDR3: CASSLGGGGENIQYF
DNA: TGTGCCAGCAGCTTAGGCGGGGGTGGAGAAAACATTCAGTACTTC

size: few
J: TRBJ2-4
D: .
V: TRBV12-3/TRBV12-4
CDR3: CASSSRDIQYF
DNA: TGTGCCAGCAGTTCTCGAGACATTCAGTACTTC

size: few
J: TRBJ2-4
D: .
V: TRBV14
CDR3: CASSQQGLAKNIQYF
DNA: TGTGCCAGCAGCCAACAAGGACTAGCCAAAAACATTCAGTACTTC

size: .
J: TRBJ2-3
D: TRBD1
V: TRBV5-1
CDR3: CASSTPTGIETDTQYF
DNA: TGCGCCAGCAGCACCCCGACAGGGATCGAAACAGATACGCAGTATTTT

size: .
J: TRBJ2-1
D: TRBD2
V: TRBV7-2
CDR3: CASSPGWPGTSGGPYNEQFF
DNA: TGTGCCAGCAGCCCTGGGTGGCCGGGGACTAGCGGGGGCCCCTACAATGAGCAGTTCTTC

size: .
J: TRBJ1-2
D: .
V: TRBV20-1
CDR3: CSAPQGAGGYGYTF
DNA: TGCAGTGCCCCACAGGGAGCCGGCGGCTATGGCTACACCTTC

size: .
J: TRBJ2-1
D: TRBD1
V: TRBV30
CDR3: CAWTIDRGYNEQFF
DNA: TGTGCCTGGACCATCGACAGGGGGTACAATGAGCAGTTCTTC

size: few
J: TRBJ1-2
D: TRBD1
V: TRBV2
CDR3: CASRDYQDRTAGYTF
DNA: TGTGCCAGCAGGGACTATCAGGACAGGACCGCTGGCTACACCTTC

size: .
J: TRBJ2-7
D: TRBD1
V: TRBV9
CDR3: CASSSRGLDGTGGAGEQYF
DNA: TGTGCCAGCAGCTCTAGAGGGTTGGATGGGACAGGGGGCGCGGGTGAGCAGTACTTC

size: .
J: TRBJ2-1
D: .
V: TRBV29-1
CDR3: CSVERAAYNEQFF
DNA: TGCAGCGTTGAACGGGCGGCATACAATGAGCAGTTCTTC

size: few
J: TRBJ2-1
D: .
V: TRBV7-2
CDR3: CASSRDSHNEQFF
DNA: TGTGCCAGCAGCCGAGACAGTCACAATGAGCAGTTCTTC

size: few
J: TRBJ1-1
D: .
V: TRBV29-1
CDR3: CSVEDGVGLDTEAFF
DNA: TGCAGCGTTGAAGATGGGGTCGGGTTAGACACTGAAGCTTTCTTT

size: few
J: TRBJ1-1
D: .
V: TRBV20-1
CDR3: CSAGRGGSEAFF
DNA: TGCAGTGCTGGACGGGGGGGTAGTGAAGCTTTCTTT

size: .
J: TRBJ2-3
D: TRBD2
V: TRBV15
CDR3: CATSRDIISGGISDTQYF
DNA: TGTGCCACCAGCAGAGATATTATCAGCGGGGGGATCTCAGATACGCAGTATTTT

size: many
J: TRBJ1-2
D: .
V: TRBV20-1
CDR3: CSASADVYYGYTF
DNA: TGCAGTGCTAGCGCTGACGTATACTATGGCTACACCTTC

size: .
J: TRBJ2-5
D: .
V: TRBV3-1
CDR3: CASSRRQLYQETQYF
DNA: TGTGCCAGCAGCCGTCGACAGTTGTACCAAGAGACCCAGTACTTC

size: few
J: TRBJ1-1
D: .
V: TRBV5-5
CDR3: CASSLDRVASRQAFF
DNA: TGTGCCAGCAGCTTGGACAGGGTCGCGAGTCGGCAAGCTTTCTTT

size: few
J: TRBJ1-1
D: .
V: TRBV7-2
CDR3: CASSPRRETEAFF
DNA: TGTGCCAGCAGCCCCCGCAGGGAGACTGAAGCTTTCTTT

size: .
J: TRBJ2-7
D: .
V: TRBV29-1
CDR3: CSVRVGYEQYF
DNA: TGCAGCGTTCGAGTGGGCTACGAGCAGTACTTC

size: .
J: TRBJ2-5
D: TRBD1
V: TRBV7-9
CDR3: CASSLVDRGEETQYF
DNA: TGTGCCAGCAGCTTGGTAGACAGGGGGGAAGAGACCCAGTACTTC

size: few
J: TRBJ1-4
D: .
V: TRBV29-1
CDR3: CSVRGWQEKLFF
DNA: TGCAGCGTCAGGGGTTGGCAGGAAAAACTGTTTTTT

size: few
J: TRBJ1-1
D: .
V: TRBV6-5
CDR3: CASSPFGAEAFF
DNA: TGTGCCAGCAGCCCCTTTGGGGCGGAAGCTTTCTTT

size: few
J: TRBJ2-1
D: .
V: TRBV7-2
CDR3: CASGKFGVLNEQFF
DNA: TGTGCCAGCGGGAAGTTCGGGGTCCTCAATGAGCAGTTCTTC

size: .
J: TRBJ2-5
D: .
V: TRBV18
CDR3: CASSPDRWQTQYF
DNA: TGTGCCAGCTCACCAGACAGATGGCAGACCCAGTACTTC

size: many
J: TRBJ1-4
D: TRBD1
V: TRBV28
CDR3: CASGTVLNEKLFF
DNA: TGTGCCAGCGGGACAGTATTAAATGAAAAACTGTTTTTT

size: many
J: TRBJ1-2
D: .
V: TRBV12-3/TRBV12-4
CDR3: CASSSNRELLYGYTF
DNA: TGTGCCAGCAGCAGTAACAGGGAACTCCTCTATGGCTACACCTTC